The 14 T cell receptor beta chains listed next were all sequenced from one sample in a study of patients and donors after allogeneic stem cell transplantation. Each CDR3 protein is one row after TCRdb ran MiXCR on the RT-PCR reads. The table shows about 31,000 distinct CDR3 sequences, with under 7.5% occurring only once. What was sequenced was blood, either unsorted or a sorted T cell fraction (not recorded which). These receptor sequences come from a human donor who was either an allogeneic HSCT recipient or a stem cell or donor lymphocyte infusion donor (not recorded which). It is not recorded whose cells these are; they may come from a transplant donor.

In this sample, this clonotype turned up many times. The CDR3 nucleotides are TGTGCCAGCAGCTACTCGAGGGTAGCGGGAGAGACAGATACGCAGTATTTT. Protein: CASSYSRVAGETDTQYF. The chain couples TRBV7-3 to TRBJ2-3, with 9 bases aligning to TRBD2. Per germline, CDR1 SGHTA and CDR2 FQGTGA. V lost 4 bases and J lost 3; bases outside the gene matches: 11. This CDR3 is built from 17 residues.

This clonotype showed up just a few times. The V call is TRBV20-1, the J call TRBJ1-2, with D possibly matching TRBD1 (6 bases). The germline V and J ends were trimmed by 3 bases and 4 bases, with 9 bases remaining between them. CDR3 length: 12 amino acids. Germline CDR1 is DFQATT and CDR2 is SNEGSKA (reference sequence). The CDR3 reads CSASGGLYGYTF. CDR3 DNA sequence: TGCAGTGCTAGCGGGGGGCTCTATGGCTACACCTTC.

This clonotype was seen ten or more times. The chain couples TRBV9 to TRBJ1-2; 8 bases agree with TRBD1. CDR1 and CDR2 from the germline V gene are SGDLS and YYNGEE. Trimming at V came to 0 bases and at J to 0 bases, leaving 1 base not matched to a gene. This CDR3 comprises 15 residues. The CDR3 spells CASSVGQGSNYGYTF. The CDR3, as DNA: TGTGCCAGCAGCGTAGGACAGGGGTCTAACTATGGCTACACCTTC. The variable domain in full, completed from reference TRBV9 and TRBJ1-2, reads DSGVTQTPKHLITATGQRVTLRCSPRSGDLSVYWYQQSLDQGLQFLIQYYNGEERAKGNILERFSAQQFPDLHSELNLSSLELGDSALYFCASSVGQGSNYGYTFGSGTRLTVV.

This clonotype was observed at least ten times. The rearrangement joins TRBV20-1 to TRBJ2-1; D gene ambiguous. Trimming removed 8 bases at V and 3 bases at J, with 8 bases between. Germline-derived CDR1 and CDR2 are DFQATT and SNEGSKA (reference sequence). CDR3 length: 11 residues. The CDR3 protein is CSPWIYNEQFF. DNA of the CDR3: TGCAGTCCTTGGATCTACAATGAGCAGTTCTTC.

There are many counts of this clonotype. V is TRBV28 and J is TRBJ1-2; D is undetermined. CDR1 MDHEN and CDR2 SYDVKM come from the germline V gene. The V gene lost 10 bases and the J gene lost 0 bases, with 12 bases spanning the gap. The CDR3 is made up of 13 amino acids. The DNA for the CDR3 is TGTGCCACCCAAGGGAGAACTAACTATGGCTACACCTTC. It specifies CATQGRTNYGYTF.

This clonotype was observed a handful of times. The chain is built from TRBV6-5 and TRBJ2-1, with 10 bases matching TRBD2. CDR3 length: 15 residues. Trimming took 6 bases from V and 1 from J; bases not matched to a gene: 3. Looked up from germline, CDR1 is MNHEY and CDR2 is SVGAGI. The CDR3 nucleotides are TGTGCCAGCAGCACGACTAGCGGGTCCTACAATGAGCAGTTCTTC. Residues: CASSTTSGSYNEQFF.

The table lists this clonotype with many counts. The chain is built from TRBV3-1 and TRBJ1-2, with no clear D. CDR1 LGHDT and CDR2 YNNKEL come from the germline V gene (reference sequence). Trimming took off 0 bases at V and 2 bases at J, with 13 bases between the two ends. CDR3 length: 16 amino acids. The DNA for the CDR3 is TGTGCCAGCAGCCAAGAGAGCTTGGCCAGAAACTATGGCTACACCTTC. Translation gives CASSQESLARNYGYTF.

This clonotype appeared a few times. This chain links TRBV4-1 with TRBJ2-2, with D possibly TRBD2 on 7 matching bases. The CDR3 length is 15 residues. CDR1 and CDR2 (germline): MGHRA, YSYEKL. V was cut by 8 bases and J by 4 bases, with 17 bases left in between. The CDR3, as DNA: TGCGCCAGCCGAAGCTCGGGGGGCGGCACCGGGGAGCTGTTTTTT. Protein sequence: CASRSSGGGTGELFF.

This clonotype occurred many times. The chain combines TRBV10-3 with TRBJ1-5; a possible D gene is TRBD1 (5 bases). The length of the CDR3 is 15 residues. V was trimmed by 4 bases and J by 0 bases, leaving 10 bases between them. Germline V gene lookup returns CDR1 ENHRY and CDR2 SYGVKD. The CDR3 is CAISGGRYSNQPQHF. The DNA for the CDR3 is TGTGCCATCAGTGGGGGACGGTATAGCAATCAGCCCCAGCATTTT.

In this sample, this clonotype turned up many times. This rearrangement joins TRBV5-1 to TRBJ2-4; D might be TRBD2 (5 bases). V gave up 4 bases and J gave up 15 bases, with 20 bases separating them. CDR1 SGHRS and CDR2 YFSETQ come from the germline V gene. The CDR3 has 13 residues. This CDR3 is CASSPEVSSQPYF. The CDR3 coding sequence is TGCGCCAGCAGCCCGGAGGTGTCTTCCCAACCGTACTTC.

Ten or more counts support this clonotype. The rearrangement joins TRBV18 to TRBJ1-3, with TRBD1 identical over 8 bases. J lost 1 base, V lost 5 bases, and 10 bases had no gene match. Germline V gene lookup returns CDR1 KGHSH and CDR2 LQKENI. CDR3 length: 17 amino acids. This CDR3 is CASSSAGQGDSGNTIYF. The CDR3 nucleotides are TGTGCCAGCTCATCCGCCGGACAGGGAGATTCTGGAAACACCATATATTTT.

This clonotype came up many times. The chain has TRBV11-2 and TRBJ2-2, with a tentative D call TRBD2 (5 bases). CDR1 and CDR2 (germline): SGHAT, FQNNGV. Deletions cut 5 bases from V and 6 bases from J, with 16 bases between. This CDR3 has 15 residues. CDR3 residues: CASSPPGLLAGELFF. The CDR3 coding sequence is TGTGCCAGCAGCCCCCCGGGGTTGCTCGCCGGGGAGCTGTTTTTT.

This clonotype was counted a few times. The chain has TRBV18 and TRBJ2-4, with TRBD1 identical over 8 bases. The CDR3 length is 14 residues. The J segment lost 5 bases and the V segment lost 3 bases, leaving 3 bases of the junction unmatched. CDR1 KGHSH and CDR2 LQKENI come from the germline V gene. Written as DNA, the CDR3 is TGTGCCAGCTCACCGGGACAGGTCCAAAACATTCAGTACTTC. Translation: CASSPGQVQNIQYF.

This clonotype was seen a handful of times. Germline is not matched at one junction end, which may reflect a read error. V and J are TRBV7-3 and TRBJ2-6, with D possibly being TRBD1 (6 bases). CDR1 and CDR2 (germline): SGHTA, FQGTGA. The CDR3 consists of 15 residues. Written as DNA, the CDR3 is TGTGCCAGCAGCATAACAGGGTTCGGGGCCAACGTCCTGACTTTC. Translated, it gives CASSITGFGANVLTF.